This T cell receptor (beta chain) was profiled in a study of cytomegalovirus exposure and HLA in healthy donors. Produced via immunoSEQ multiplex PCR; TCRdb's table is partial and in-frame only. This repertoire shows tens of thousands of clones, 96% found once; its top ten account for around 1%. Concerning this clone itself: Its antigen is not known.

Broader study findings: Through in vitro validation, three CMV-associated chains were shown to be specific for CMV antigens.

Germline assignment: CDR1 LNHDA and CDR2 SQIVND (reference sequence). The CDR3 consists of 14 residues. Trimming removed 6 bases from V and 7 bases from J, with 15 bases in between. The chain links TRBV19 to TRBJ2-2; D is perhaps TRBD2 (5 bases). The sequenced sample was PBMCs. This clonotype originated in a young woman in good health and CMV-seronegative. CDR3: CASSRDGVFGELFF. The CDR3 DNA sequence: TGTGCCAGTAGCCGAGACGGGGTTTTCGGGGAGCTGTTTTTT. The full variable domain, completed using reference TRBV19 and TRBJ2-2, is DGGITQSPKYLFRKEGQNVTLSCEQNLNHDAMYWYRQDPGQGLRLIYYSQIVNDFQKGDIAEGYSVSREKKESFPLTVTSAQKNPTAFYLCASSRDGVFGELFFGEGSRLTVL.